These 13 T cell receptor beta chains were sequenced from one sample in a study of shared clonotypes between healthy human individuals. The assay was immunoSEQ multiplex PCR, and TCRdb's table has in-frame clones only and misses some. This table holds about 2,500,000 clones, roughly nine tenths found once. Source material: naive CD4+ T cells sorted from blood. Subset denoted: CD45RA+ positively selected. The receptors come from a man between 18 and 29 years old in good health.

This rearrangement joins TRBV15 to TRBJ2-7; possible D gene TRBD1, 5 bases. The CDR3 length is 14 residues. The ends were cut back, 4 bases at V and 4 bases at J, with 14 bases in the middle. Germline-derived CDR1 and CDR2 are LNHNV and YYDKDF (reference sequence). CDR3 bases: TGTGCCACCAGCACCTCTAGGGGTAATTACGAGCAGTACTTC. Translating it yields CATSTSRGNYEQYF. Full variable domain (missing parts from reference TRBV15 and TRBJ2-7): DAMVIQNPRYQVTQFGKPVTLSCSQTLNHNVMYWYQQKSSQAPKLLFHYYDKDFNNEADTPDNFQSRRPNTSFCFLDIRSPGLGDTAMYLCATSTSRGNYEQYFGPGTRLTVT.

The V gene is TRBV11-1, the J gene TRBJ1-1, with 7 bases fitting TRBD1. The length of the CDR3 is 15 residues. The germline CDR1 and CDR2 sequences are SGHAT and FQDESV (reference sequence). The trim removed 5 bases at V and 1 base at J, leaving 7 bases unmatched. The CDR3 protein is CASSQSRDRNTEAFF. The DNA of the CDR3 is TGTGCCAGCAGCCAGTCCCGGGACAGGAACACTGAAGCTTTCTTT.

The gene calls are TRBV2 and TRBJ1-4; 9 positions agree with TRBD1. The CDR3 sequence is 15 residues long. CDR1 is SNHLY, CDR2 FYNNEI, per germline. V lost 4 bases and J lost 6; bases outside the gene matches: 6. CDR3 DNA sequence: TGTGCCAGCAGTGTTGTACAGGGGGCTTATGAAAAACTGTTTTTT. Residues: CASSVVQGAYEKLFF. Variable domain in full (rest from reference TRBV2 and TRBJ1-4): EPEVTQTPSHQVTQMGQEVILRCVPISNHLYFYWYRQILGQKVEFLVSFYNNEISEKSEIFDDQFSVERPDGSNFTLKIRSTKLEDSAMYFCASSVVQGAYEKLFFGSGTQLSVL.

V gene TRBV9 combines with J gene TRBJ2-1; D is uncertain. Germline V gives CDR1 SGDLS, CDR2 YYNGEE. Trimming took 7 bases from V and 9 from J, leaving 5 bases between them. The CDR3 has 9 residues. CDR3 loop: CASPLEQFF. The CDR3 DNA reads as TGTGCCAGCCCGCTTGAGCAGTTCTTC.

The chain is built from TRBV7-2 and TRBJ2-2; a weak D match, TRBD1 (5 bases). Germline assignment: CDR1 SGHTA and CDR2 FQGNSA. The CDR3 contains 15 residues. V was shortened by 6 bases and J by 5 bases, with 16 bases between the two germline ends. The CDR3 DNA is TGTGCCAGCAGGGAAGGTTGGGGCTTTACCGGGGAGCTGTTTTTT. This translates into CASREGWGFTGELFF.

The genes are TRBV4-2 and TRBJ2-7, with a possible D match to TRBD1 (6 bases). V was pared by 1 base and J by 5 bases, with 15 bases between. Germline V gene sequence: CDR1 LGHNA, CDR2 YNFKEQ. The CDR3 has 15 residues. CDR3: CASSQGLQGSHEQYF. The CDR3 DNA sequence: TGTGCCAGCAGCCAAGGTCTACAGGGAAGCCACGAGCAGTACTTC.

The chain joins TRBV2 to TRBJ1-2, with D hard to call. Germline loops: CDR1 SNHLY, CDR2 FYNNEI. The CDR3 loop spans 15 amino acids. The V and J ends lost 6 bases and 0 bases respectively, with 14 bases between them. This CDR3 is CASSPYTVTNYGYTF. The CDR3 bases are TGTGCCAGCAGCCCCTACACGGTTACTAACTATGGCTACACCTTC.

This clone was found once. The CDR3 sequence is CARELCEQGPVDETQYF. CDR3 nucleotide sequence: TGTGCCAGAGAGCTATGTGAACAGGGCCCCGTAGATGAGACCCAGTACTTC. This chain joins TRBV9 and TRBJ2-5; D might be TRBD1 (6 bases). V lost 8 bases and J 5 bases, leaving 28 bases between the germline ends. Germline CDR1 is SGDLS and CDR2 is YYNGEE. The CDR3 is made up of 17 amino acids.

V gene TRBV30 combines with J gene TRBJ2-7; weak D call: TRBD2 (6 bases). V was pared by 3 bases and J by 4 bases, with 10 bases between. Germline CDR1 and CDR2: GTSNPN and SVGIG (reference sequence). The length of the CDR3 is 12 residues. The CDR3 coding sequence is TGTGCCTGGAGCGGGACTCTGTACGAGCAGTACTTC. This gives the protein CAWSGTLYEQYF.

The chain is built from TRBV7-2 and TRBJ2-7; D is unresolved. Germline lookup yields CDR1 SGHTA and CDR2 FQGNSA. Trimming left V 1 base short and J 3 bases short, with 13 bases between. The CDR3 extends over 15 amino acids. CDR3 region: CASSLGPTYLYEQYF. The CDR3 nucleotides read TGTGCCAGCAGCTTAGGCCCCACATACCTCTACGAGCAGTACTTC.

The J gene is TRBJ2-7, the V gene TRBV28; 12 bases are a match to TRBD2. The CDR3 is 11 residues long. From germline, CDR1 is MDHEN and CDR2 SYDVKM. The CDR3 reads CSRTSGDEQYF. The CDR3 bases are TGTTCTAGGACTAGCGGGGACGAGCAGTACTTC.

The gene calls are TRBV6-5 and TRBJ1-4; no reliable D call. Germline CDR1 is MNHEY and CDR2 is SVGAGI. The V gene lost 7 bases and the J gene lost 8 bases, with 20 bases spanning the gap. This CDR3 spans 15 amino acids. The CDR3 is CASTSTTRVGEKLFF. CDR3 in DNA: TGTGCCAGCACTTCAACCACGAGGGTTGGCGAAAAACTGTTTTTT.

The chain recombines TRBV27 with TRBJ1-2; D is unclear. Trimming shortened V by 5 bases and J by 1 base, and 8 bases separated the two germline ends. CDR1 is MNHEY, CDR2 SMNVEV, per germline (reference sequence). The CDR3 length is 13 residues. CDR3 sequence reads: CASSTFGNYGYTF. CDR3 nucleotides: TGTGCCAGCAGTACTTTCGGTAACTATGGCTACACCTTC.